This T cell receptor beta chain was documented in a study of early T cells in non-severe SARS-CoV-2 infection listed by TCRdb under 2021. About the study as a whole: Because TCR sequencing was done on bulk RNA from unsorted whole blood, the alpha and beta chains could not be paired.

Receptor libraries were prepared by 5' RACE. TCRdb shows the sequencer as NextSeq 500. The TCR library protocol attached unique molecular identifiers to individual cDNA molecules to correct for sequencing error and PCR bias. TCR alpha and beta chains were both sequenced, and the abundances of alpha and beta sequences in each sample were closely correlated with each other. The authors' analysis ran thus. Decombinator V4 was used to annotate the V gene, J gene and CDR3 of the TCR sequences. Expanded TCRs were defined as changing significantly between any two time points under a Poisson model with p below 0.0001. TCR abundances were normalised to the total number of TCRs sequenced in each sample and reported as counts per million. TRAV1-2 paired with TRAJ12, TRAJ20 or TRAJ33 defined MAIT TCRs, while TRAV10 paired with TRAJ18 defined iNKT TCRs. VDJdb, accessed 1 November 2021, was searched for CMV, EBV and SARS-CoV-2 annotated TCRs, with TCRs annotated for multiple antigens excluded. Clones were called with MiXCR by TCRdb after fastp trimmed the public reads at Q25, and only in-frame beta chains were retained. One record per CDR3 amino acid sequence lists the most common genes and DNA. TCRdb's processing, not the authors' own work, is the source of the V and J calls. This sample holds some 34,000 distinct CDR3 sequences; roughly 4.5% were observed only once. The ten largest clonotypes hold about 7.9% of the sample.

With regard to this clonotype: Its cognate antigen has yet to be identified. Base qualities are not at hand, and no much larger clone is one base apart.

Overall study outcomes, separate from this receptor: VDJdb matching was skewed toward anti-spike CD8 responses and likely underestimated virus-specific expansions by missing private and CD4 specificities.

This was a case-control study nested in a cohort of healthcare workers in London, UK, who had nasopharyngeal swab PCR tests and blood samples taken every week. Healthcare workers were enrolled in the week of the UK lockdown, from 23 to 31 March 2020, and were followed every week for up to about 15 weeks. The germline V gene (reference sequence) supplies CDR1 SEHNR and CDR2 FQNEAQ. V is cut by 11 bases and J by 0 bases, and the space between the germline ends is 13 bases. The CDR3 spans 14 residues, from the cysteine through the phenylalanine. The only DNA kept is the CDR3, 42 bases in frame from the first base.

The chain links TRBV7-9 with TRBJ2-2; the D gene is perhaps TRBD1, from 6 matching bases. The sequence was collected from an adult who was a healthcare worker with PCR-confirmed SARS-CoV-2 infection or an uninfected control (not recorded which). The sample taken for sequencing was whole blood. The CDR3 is CAGGTSANTGELFF. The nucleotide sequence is TGTGCCGGTGGGACATCAGCGAACACCGGGGAGCTGTTTTTT.